This T cell receptor (beta chain) was captured by sequencing in a study of Graves' ophthalmopathy and Graves' hyperthyroidism. Whole-study context: Hyperthyroidism is called stable when no ophthalmopathy develops within 18 months of follow-up. Findings of the study overall: Cross-validated, the 13-signature model showed 87.88%/81.08% sensitivity/specificity, and 80%/75% in the test set.

CDR3 regions of TCR beta were amplified from RNA transcripts. Second-round multiplex PCR followed a first-round RT-PCR using HTBI primers. TCRdb reprocessed the multiplex PCR reads via MiXCR and lists one record per CDR3 protein. The sample shows 500,000 to 600,000 distinct CDR3 sequences, about two fifths of them seen only once. This CDR3 is built from 14 residues. The V gene's germline CDR1 is SGHTA and CDR2 FQGTGA. V shed 7 bases and J shed 6 bases, with 19 bases lying between them. A remark on this clonotype: Its antigen is not known.

Participants with hyperthyroidism, aged 18 to 65, were newly diagnosed with under 2 months' duration. V is TRBV7-3 and J is TRBJ2-7; TRBD1 or TRBD2 may be the D gene (6 bases each). This TCR came from an adult man with Graves' hyperthyroidism. Specimen: peripheral blood or thyroid tissue (not recorded which). The CDR3 reads CASTRGPSVSEQYF. The CDR3 nucleotides read TGTGCCAGCACTCGGGGGCCTTCGGTGAGCGAGCAGTACTTC.